The 8 T cell receptor beta chains reported below all come from one sample, sequenced in a study of T-cell reconstitution after alpha-beta-depleted transplantation in children. Library preparation (for TCRbeta) was performed with unique molecular identifiers. A single record per CDR3 protein comes from TCRdb applying MiXCR to the PCR reads. Of about a million distinct CDR3 sequences listed, roughly 29% are singletons. Specimen: PBMCs, mostly from graft donor cells, collected 360 days after TCRalphabeta/CD19-depleted stem cell transplant. The receptors were gathered from a boy younger than two who had a stem cell transplant for SCID, so the T cells may come from the graft donor.

The chain employs TRBV4-1 and TRBJ2-1; 7 nucleotides agree with TRBD1. CDR3 length: 15 residues. Germline lookup yields CDR1 MGHRA and CDR2 YSYEKL. The J segment lost 10 bases and the V segment lost 5 bases, leaving 14 bases of the junction unmatched. CDR3 bases: TGCGCCAGCAGCTCACAGGAGCAGGGGGATCGAGAGCAGTTCTTC. Residues: CASSSQEQGDREQFF.

A few counts support this clonotype. This chain uses TRBV4-2 with TRBJ1-5; D gene uncertain. The CDR3 contains 15 residues. Per germline, CDR1 LGHNA and CDR2 YNFKEQ. With 4 bases removed from V and 0 bases from J, the gap between germline ends came to 10 bases. For the CDR3, the DNA is TGTGCCAGCAGCCGGAGACGGAATAGCAATCAGCCCCAGCATTTT. This sequence encodes CASSRRRNSNQPQHF.

This clonotype was seen just once. The chain employs TRBV5-1 and TRBJ2-7; possibly TRBD1 for D (6 bases). V was trimmed by 0 bases and J by 0 bases, leaving 19 bases between them. Germline loops: CDR1 SGHRS, CDR2 YFSETQ. The CDR3 runs to 18 residues. In nucleotides, the CDR3 is TGCGCCAGCAGCTTGGGACTCCACGCAGGGGACCTCTCCTACGAGCAGTACTTC. This translates into CASSLGLHAGDLSYEQYF.

The gene calls are TRBV12-3 or TRBV12-4 and TRBJ1-3, with D maybe TRBD1 (5 bases). The CDR3 is 16 amino acids. V lost 6 bases, J lost 4 bases, and 19 bases lay in between. Written as DNA, the CDR3 is TGTGCCAGCAGCCCCCTCCGGGGCCTAAAAGGAAACACCATATATTTT. Its protein is CASSPLRGLKGNTIYF.

The genes are TRBV11-2 and TRBJ1-1; TRBD1 is a possible D gene (6 bases). Per the germline V gene, CDR1 is SGHAT and CDR2 is FQNNGV. The CDR3 totals 15 residues. The V end was cut by 5 bases, the J end by 1 base, with 14 bases between. CDR3 in DNA: TGTGCCAGCAGCCCCCAGGGGCCGTCGAACACTGAAGCTTTCTTT. Translation: CASSPQGPSNTEAFF.

This clonotype was seen ten or more times. The V gene is TRBV12-3 or TRBV12-4, the J gene TRBJ1-4, with no clear D. CDR3 length: 11 residues. V was shortened by 3 bases and J by 7 bases, with 3 bases between the two germline ends. The CDR3 reads CASSLSEKLFF. The DNA for the CDR3 is TGTGCCAGCAGTTTGAGTGAAAAACTGTTTTTT.

This clonotype was observed a few times. The chain recombines TRBV7-2 with TRBJ2-3, with 12 bases lining up with TRBD2. The V gene end was trimmed by 4 bases and the J gene end by 4 bases; junction bases not matched to a gene: 6. This CDR3 region has 16 residues. CDR1 is SGHTA, CDR2 FQGNSA, per germline. The CDR3 DNA is TGTGCCAGCAGCTGGACTAGCGGGGCCTTGTCAGATACGCAGTATTTT. Protein: CASSWTSGALSDTQYF.

The CDR3 nucleotides read TGTGCCAGCAGCTCCCGCCCTTTAGGTAGCGGGGGGGCTTGGGAGACCCAGTACTTC. It codes for CASSSRPLGSGGAWETQYF. The genes are TRBV11-1 and TRBJ2-5; 11 bases line up with TRBD2. This CDR3 is built from 19 residues. Germline assignment: CDR1 SGHAT and CDR2 FQDESV (reference sequence). Trimming cost V 4 bases and J 5 bases; bases outside gene matches: 18. Using reference TRBV11-1 and TRBJ2-5 for the parts outside the CDR3, the full variable domain is EAEVAQSPRYKITEKSQAVAFWCDPISGHATLYWYRQILGQGPELLVQFQDESVVDDSQLPKDRFSAERLKGVDSTLKIQPAELGDSAMYLCASSSRPLGSGGAWETQYFGPGTRLLVL.